This TCR beta chain emerged from a study of PD-1 blockade in classical Hodgkin lymphoma. Sequencing used immunoSEQ multiplex PCR; TCRdb keeps in-frame clones, though not all of them. Here the sample spans some 23,000 clones, about 90% being singletons. Germline assignment: CDR1 GTSNPN and CDR2 SVGIG (reference sequence). The V end lost 3 bases, the J end lost 6 bases, and 9 bases lay between the germline ends. The CDR3 is made up of 13 amino acids. In the case of this clone: Its antigen is currently unknown.

The time point is: newly diagnosed, previously untreated cHL patient sample. Starting with thawed PBMCs, CD4+ T cells were purified by magnetic negative selection. It was PBMCs in newly diagnosed, untreated classical Hodgkin lymphoma that served as comparison. Regarding the study as a whole: Nothing has yet pinned down what causes the repertoire differences, possibly disease activity or prior therapy.

This TCR derives from a human donor with classical Hodgkin lymphoma. The chain combines TRBV30 with TRBJ1-6; D may be TRBD1 (5 bases). The specimen was CD4+ T cells from blood. The CDR3 coding sequence is TGTGCCTGGAGCCCAGGGCCTAATTCACCCCTCCACTTT. It encodes CAWSPGPNSPLHF.